The 24 T cell receptor beta chains below all came from one sample that was sequenced in a study of blood T cell repertoires in COVID-19. The table came from immunoSEQ multiplex PCR; TCRdb's copy has only in-frame clones and leaves some out. The data show 250,000 or so clones, with about 88% seen just once and under 9% held by the top ten. The specimen was peripheral blood. The receptors shown here come from a woman between 70 and 85 years old with active or convalescent COVID-19.

The V and J genes are TRBV19 and TRBJ1-1, with D tentatively TRBD1 (6 bases). The length of the CDR3 is 14 residues. Germline CDR1 and CDR2: LNHDA and SQIVND (reference sequence). The V end lost 5 bases, the J end lost 3 bases, and 13 bases lay between the germline ends. In DNA, the CDR3 is TGTGCCAGTAGTTCATCAGGGGCTTACACTGAAGCTTTCTTT. It codes for CASSSSGAYTEAFF.

DNA of the CDR3: TGTGCCAGCTCGCCGACAGGGGGAGATCAGCCCCAGCATTTT. Its translation is CASSPTGGDQPQHF. The V call is TRBV18, the J call TRBJ1-5; 9 bases are a match to TRBD1. Germline V gene sequence: CDR1 KGHSH, CDR2 LQKENI. The CDR3 has 14 amino acids. V gave up 6 bases and J gave up 5 bases; unmatched junction bases: 5.

Remarks on this clone: Other DNA sequences in this specimen translate into the identical CDR3. The rearrangement joins TRBV6-2 or TRBV6-3 to TRBJ1-3, with D uncertain. This CDR3 is built from 14 residues. Germline loops: CDR1 MNHEY, CDR2 SVGEGT. The V end was cut by 0 bases, the J end by 0 bases, with 3 bases between. CDR3 region: CASSYSGSGNTIYF. The CDR3 coding sequence is TGTGCCAGCAGTTACTCCGGCTCTGGAAACACCATATATTTT.

The CDR3 sequence is CATLSRGLDYNEQFF. CDR3 bases: TGTGCCACCCTAAGTAGGGGGTTGGACTACAATGAGCAGTTCTTC. The chain recombines TRBV19 with TRBJ2-1; a possible D gene is TRBD1 (6 bases). The CDR3 length is 15 residues. Germline CDR1 reads LNHDA; CDR2 reads SQIVND (reference sequence). V lost 10 bases and J lost 3, with 19 bases in between.

This chain uses TRBV5-4 with TRBJ2-6; D uncertain. Trimming pared 5 bases from V and 4 bases from J, leaving 13 bases between. Germline-derived CDR1 and CDR2 are SGHNT and YYREEE (reference sequence). This CDR3 region has 15 residues. CDR3 in DNA: TGTGCCAGCAGTCGTTTTAGCACCGGGGCCAACGTCCTGACTTTC. Its translation: CASSRFSTGANVLTF.

Only a few counts were recorded for this clone. This chain joins TRBV19 and TRBJ1-1; 7 bases align to TRBD1. Trimming cost V 7 bases and J 5 bases; bases outside gene matches: 16. Germline V gene lookup returns CDR1 LNHDA and CDR2 SQIVND (reference sequence). The CDR3 consists of 16 residues. This CDR3 is CASIALHPTGYTEAFF. The CDR3 DNA reads TGTGCCAGTATCGCCCTCCACCCGACAGGGTATACTGAAGCTTTCTTT.

V gene TRBV6-7 combines with J gene TRBJ2-7; D unresolved. TRBV6-7 is known as an ORF, though its function is uncertain. Trimming removed 9 bases from V and 1 base from J, with 13 bases in between. CDR3 length: 13 amino acids. This CDR3 reads CASSPKPSYEQYF. The CDR3 region has the DNA TGTGCCAGTTCTCCCAAGCCTTCCTACGAGCAGTACTTC.

The chain has TRBV2 and TRBJ1-5; tentatively, D is TRBD1 (6 bases). Trimming removed 7 bases from V and 7 bases from J, with 20 bases in between. CDR1 and CDR2 (germline): SNHLY, FYNNEI. This CDR3 has 15 residues. CDR3 DNA sequence: TGTGCCAGCACCTGGGGCGGGGGCGGAGAGCAGCCCCAGCATTTT. This gives the protein CASTWGGGGEQPQHF. Variable domain in full (rest from reference TRBV2 and TRBJ1-5): EPEVTQTPSHQVTQMGQEVILRCVPISNHLYFYWYRQILGQKVEFLVSFYNNEISEKSEIFDDQFSVERPDGSNFTLKIRSTKLEDSAMYFCASTWGGGGEQPQHFGDGTRLSIL.

The V call is TRBV11-3, the J call TRBJ2-1, with 7 bases matching TRBD2. The CDR3 covers 13 residues. The trim removed 1 base at V and 9 bases at J, leaving 3 bases unmatched. CDR1 is SGHNT, CDR2 YENEEA, per germline. The chain's CDR3 is CASSLGGRGEQFF. DNA for the CDR3: TGTGCCAGCAGCTTAGGGGGGAGGGGTGAGCAGTTCTTC.

J is TRBJ1-2 and V is TRBV7-2; no clear D gene. Trimming took off 9 bases at V and 0 bases at J, with 11 bases between the two ends. The germline CDR1 and CDR2 sequences are SGHTA and FQGNSA. There are 13 residues in the CDR3. In DNA form, the CDR3 reads TGTGCCAGTGTTGCACAGCCTAACTATGGCTACACCTTC. It codes for CASVAQPNYGYTF.

The V gene is TRBV6-5, the J gene TRBJ2-1; 8 bases are shared with TRBD1. CDR1 is MNHEY and CDR2 is SVGAGI in the germline V gene. This CDR3 has 14 residues. With V trimmed by 6 bases and J by 0 bases, 1 base remained unmatched. CDR3 sequence: CASRTGGSYNEQFF. The DNA of the CDR3 is TGTGCCAGCAGAACAGGGGGCTCCTACAATGAGCAGTTCTTC.

The rearrangement links TRBV19 to TRBJ2-1, with TRBD1 matching over 9 bases. The CDR3 is 15 residues long. Germline V gene lookup returns CDR1 LNHDA and CDR2 SQIVND (reference sequence). Germline trimming cut 6 bases from V and 6 bases from J; bases unmatched to any gene: 9. The CDR3 loop reads CASRPGQGYVNEQFF. In DNA form, the CDR3 reads TGTGCCAGTAGACCGGGACAGGGTTACGTCAATGAGCAGTTCTTC. Full variable domain (rest looked up from reference TRBV19 and TRBJ2-1): DGGITQSPKYLFRKEGQNVTLSCEQNLNHDAMYWYRQDPGQGLRLIYYSQIVNDFQKGDIAEGYSVSREKKESFPLTVTSAQKNPTAFYLCASRPGQGYVNEQFFGPGTRLTVL.

In this sample, this clone turned up once. V gene TRBV19 combines with J gene TRBJ1-1; no clear D gene. Germline CDR1 LNHDA, CDR2 SQIVND (reference sequence). The V and J ends lost 10 bases and 1 base respectively, with 13 bases between them. This CDR3 is 13 amino acids long. CDR3 sequence reads: CATQRQKNTEAFF. The CDR3, as DNA: TGTGCCACCCAGCGGCAGAAGAACACTGAAGCTTTCTTT.

The chain uses TRBV10-3 and TRBJ2-3; 10 nucleotides line up with TRBD2. CDR1 is ENHRY and CDR2 is SYGVKD in the germline V gene. The J segment lost 2 bases and the V segment lost 7 bases, leaving 3 bases of the junction unmatched. CDR3 length equals 14 residues. The DNA for the CDR3 is TGTGCCATCAAGAGCGGGGGGGTCACAGATACGCAGTATTTT. This gives the protein CAIKSGGVTDTQYF.

The V call is TRBV10-1, the J call TRBJ2-5, with D tentatively TRBD1 (5 bases). This CDR3 is 13 amino acids long. CDR1 WNHNN and CDR2 SYGVQD come from the germline V gene (reference sequence). V dropped 0 bases and J dropped 5 bases, with 7 bases sitting between them. This chain's CDR3 is CASSESGHETQYF. For the CDR3, the DNA is TGCGCCAGCAGTGAGTCGGGGCATGAGACCCAGTACTTC.

This chain connects TRBV3-1 (or the pseudogene TRBV3-2) to TRBJ1-3, with TRBD1 identical over 7 bases. The germline gives CDR1 LGHDT, CDR2 YNNKEL (reference sequence). This CDR3 is 16 amino acids long. With V trimmed by 2 bases and J by 0 bases, 4 bases remained unmatched. This CDR3 is CASSQLGQRSGNTIYF. The CDR3 bases are TGTGCCAGCAGCCAATTGGGACAGCGCTCTGGAAACACCATATATTTT.

The gene calls are TRBV4-3 and TRBJ2-5, with a possible D match to TRBD2 (5 bases). CDR1 and CDR2 (germline): LGHNA, YSLEER. CDR3 length equals 16 residues. V was shortened by 0 bases and J by 5 bases, with 16 bases between the two germline ends. For the CDR3, the DNA is TGCGCCAGCAGCCAAGAGATAGCTATGGGGAGCGAGACCCAGTACTTC. Amino acid sequence: CASSQEIAMGSETQYF.

Worth noting for this clone: The same CDR3 is also encoded by other DNA sequences in this sample. This sequence joins TRBV7-2 and TRBJ1-1; maybe TRBD1 (6 bases). This CDR3 comprises 14 residues. V was cut by 5 bases and J by 5 bases, with 15 bases left in between. From germline, CDR1 is SGHTA and CDR2 FQGNSA. The CDR3 DNA sequence: TGTGCCAGCAGCCCGACAGGTTCGGGGACTGAAGCTTTCTTT. Protein: CASSPTGSGTEAFF.

This chain uses TRBV11-2 with TRBJ1-1; the D gene is possibly TRBD1 (6 bases). The germline CDR1 and CDR2 sequences are SGHAT and FQNNGV. Trimming removed 7 bases from V and 5 bases from J, with 14 bases in between. The CDR3 has 13 residues. The CDR3 region is CASTLGGFTEAFF. The CDR3, as DNA: TGTGCCAGCACTTTAGGGGGTTTTACTGAAGCTTTCTTT.

The CDR3 nucleotides are TGCGCCAGCAGCCTAGGGGGGGCCGGGGAGCTGTTTTTT. Translating it yields CASSLGGAGELFF. The chain carries TRBV5-1 and TRBJ2-2; TRBD2 is a possible D gene (7 bases). Trimming removed 4 bases at V and 6 bases at J, with 10 bases between. Germline V gene sequence: CDR1 SGHRS, CDR2 YFSETQ. This CDR3 region has 13 residues.

The chain uses TRBV7-3 and TRBJ2-1, with D possibly TRBD2 on 5 matching bases. V was shortened by 2 bases and J by 8 bases, with 10 bases between the two germline ends. CDR1 is SGHTA, CDR2 FQGTGA, per germline. The CDR3 runs 13 residues. CDR3 in amino acids: CASSLDGEDEQFF. Written as DNA, the CDR3 is TGTGCCAGCAGCTTAGACGGGGAAGATGAGCAGTTCTTC.

The CDR3 is CAARSSQGTDPSQTREQYF. CDR3 sequence (DNA): TGTGCCGCGCGATCCTCGCAAGGGACAGATCCGAGTCAGACTAGGGAGCAGTACTTC. This chain links TRBV10-3 with TRBJ2-7, with TRBD1 as a possible D gene (7 bases). This CDR3 is 19 amino acids long. Between the trimmed V and J ends, which lost 11 bases and 7 bases, there was a span of 39 bases. Germline CDR1 ENHRY, CDR2 SYGVKD.

V gene TRBV7-9 combines with J gene TRBJ1-5; 8 bases agree with TRBD1. The CDR3 consists of 13 residues. In germline, CDR1 is SEHNR, CDR2 FQNEAQ (reference sequence). Unmatched junction bases numbered 2, after V lost 5 bases and J lost 5 bases. As DNA, the CDR3 is TGTGCCAGCAGCGGACAGGGACATCAGCCCCAGCATTTT. Amino acids: CASSGQGHQPQHF.

A single count supports this clone. The chain employs TRBV6-5 and TRBJ1-2; 10 bases line up with TRBD1. Germline V gene lookup returns CDR1 MNHEY and CDR2 SVGAGI. Germline trimming cut 5 bases from V and 4 bases from J; bases unmatched to any gene: 7. The CDR3 is 15 amino acids. The DNA for the CDR3 is TGTGCCAGCAGTCAGCCGGGACAGGGGACCTATGGCTACACCTTC. Protein product: CASSQPGQGTYGYTF.